Described below is a single T cell receptor beta chain sequence and its context. Its antigen remains unknown. This entry comes from a study of CD8+ T cells in alopecia areata. Notes on the study in general: Lesional scalp, notably in alopecia totalis/universalis, had clonality above that of normal scalp.

RNA extraction and reverse transcription yielded cDNA as sequencing template. Assay used: immunoSEQ multiplex PCR; TCRdb lists only in-frame clones, some missing. The sample records some 190,000 clones, 60% being singletons. Treatment noted: oral pan-JAK inhibitor, 5-10 mg twice daily. Sequencing used CD4+ T cells sorted from blood, obtained at week 24, from a patient treated with tofacitinib. This TCR came from a human donor with alopecia areata.

The CDR3 spells CASSSHNTGELFF. The CDR3 DNA is TGTGCCAGCAGCTCACACAACACCGGGGAGCTGTTTTTT. The chain is built from TRBV5-6 and TRBJ2-2; D gene ambiguous. CDR1 and CDR2 from the germline V gene are SGHDT and YYEEEE. V was pared by 3 bases and J by 2 bases, with 5 bases between. The CDR3 runs 13 residues.